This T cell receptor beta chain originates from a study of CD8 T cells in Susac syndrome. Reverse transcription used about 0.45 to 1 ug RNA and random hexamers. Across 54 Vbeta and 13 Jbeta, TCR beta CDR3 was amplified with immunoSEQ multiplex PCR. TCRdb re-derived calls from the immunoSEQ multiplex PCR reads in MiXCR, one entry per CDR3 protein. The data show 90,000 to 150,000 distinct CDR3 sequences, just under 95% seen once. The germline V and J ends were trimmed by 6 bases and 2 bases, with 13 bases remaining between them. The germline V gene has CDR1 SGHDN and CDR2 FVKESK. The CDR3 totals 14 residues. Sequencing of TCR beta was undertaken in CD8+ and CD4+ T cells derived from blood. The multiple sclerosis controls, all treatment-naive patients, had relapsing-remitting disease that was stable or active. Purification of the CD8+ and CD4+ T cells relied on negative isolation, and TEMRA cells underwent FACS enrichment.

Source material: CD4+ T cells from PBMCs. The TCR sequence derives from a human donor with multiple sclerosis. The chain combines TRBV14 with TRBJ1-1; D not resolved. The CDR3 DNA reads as TGTGCCAGCAGTCTGGGAATAGAAAACACTGAAGCTTTCTTT. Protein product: CASSLGIENTEAFF.